The 2 T cell receptor beta chains below were found in one sample sequenced in a study of OX40 agonist ivuxolimab in advanced cancers. Assay used: immunoSEQ multiplex PCR; TCRdb lists only in-frame clones, some missing. The sample holds 45,000 to 60,000 clones, over 65% seen once. The sample was CD4+ or CD8+ T cells sorted from blood, taken in a trial of the OX40 agonist ivuxolimab. The receptor source for this set is an adult with an advanced solid tumor such as melanoma, head and neck, liver or kidney cancer.

The genes are TRBV19 and TRBJ1-1, with TRBD1 matching 7 bases. CDR1 is LNHDA and CDR2 is SQIVND in the germline V gene (reference sequence). The V gene end was trimmed by 4 bases and the J gene end by 0 bases; junction bases not matched to a gene: 5. The length of the CDR3 is 15 residues. The CDR3 DNA reads TGTGCCAGTAGTACGACAGGGACCCTGAACACTGAAGCTTTCTTT. Translated: CASSTTGTLNTEAFF. The full variable domain, in which reference TRBV19 and TRBJ1-1 provide the parts outside the CDR3, is DGGITQSPKYLFRKEGQNVTLSCEQNLNHDAMYWYRQDPGQGLRLIYYSQIVNDFQKGDIAEGYSVSREKKESFPLTVTSAQKNPTAFYLCASSTTGTLNTEAFFGQGTRLTVV.

V usage is TRBV19 and J usage is TRBJ1-6, with unresolved D. CDR1 is LNHDA and CDR2 is SQIVND in the germline V gene (reference sequence). The CDR3 extends over 13 amino acids. V was pared by 5 bases and J by 6 bases, with 8 bases between. The CDR3 region has the DNA TGTGCCAGTAGTCGGCCGACTAATTCACCCCTCCACTTT. As protein: CASSRPTNSPLHF.